The source of this T cell receptor (beta chain) is a study of shared clonotypes between healthy human individuals. CDR1 is SGHRS and CDR2 is YFSETQ in the germline V gene. V dropped 4 bases and J dropped 4; count of bases not matched to a gene: 6. This CDR3 contains 14 residues. As defined, naive CD8 cells were CD45RO-negative and positively selected for CCR7, with terminally differentiated effector memory CD45RA+ cells excluded. The assay was immunoSEQ multiplex PCR, and TCRdb's table has in-frame clones only and misses some. The sample shows hundreds of thousands of clones, around 96% of them seen only once. As regards this clone: This sample includes further DNA sequences coding for the same CDR3.

Sample: naive CD8+ T cells sorted from blood. The V call is TRBV5-1, the J call TRBJ2-7; TRBD1 agrees at 9 bases. The source of this sequence is a man younger than 45 in good health. CDR3 sequence reads: CASSAGTGTYEQYF. The CDR3 DNA is TGCGCCAGCAGCGCCGGGACAGGGACGTACGAGCAGTACTTC.